The rows below give T cell receptor beta chains drawn from one sample of a study of spatial heterogeneity in lung cancer. From the 5' RACE reads, TCRdb called clonotypes with MiXCR, one entry per CDR3 protein. This sample has roughly 46,000 distinct CDR3 sequences, with approximately 12% found just once. This material consisted of PBMCs, taken at follow-up. The receptors derive from a male donor with early-stage non-small cell lung cancer. Both conserved end residues are part of each CDR3. A D gene is named only where the DNA matches it firmly.

NA	TRBV6-6	TRBJ2-7	CASSSTRFDEQYF
TRBD1	TRBV5-1	TRBJ1-2	CASSLPTGNKNYGYTF
NA	TRBV7-2	TRBJ2-6	CASSLLGNGANVLTF
NA	TRBV6-2/TRBV6-3	TRBJ2-7	CASTDTAYEQYF
NA	TRBV7-3	TRBJ2-3	CASSVAEATDTQYF
NA	TRBV9	TRBJ2-5	CASSEGETQYF
NA	TRBV12-3/TRBV12-4	TRBJ1-2	CASQLGSPKYGYTF
TRBD2	TRBV28	TRBJ2-3	CASSSPAGGLADTQYF
TRBD2	TRBV28	TRBJ2-1	CASGKRGGLSNEQFF
TRBD2	TRBV7-2	TRBJ2-5	CASSFGGGVETQYF
NA	TRBV6-5	TRBJ2-3	CASSPGGSGADTQYF
NA	TRBV6-1	TRBJ1-5	CASGDTFNQPQHF
NA	TRBV20-1	TRBJ2-7	CSVHGGSYEQYF
NA	TRBV7-9	TRBJ2-5	CASSRRDTLGETQYF
NA	TRBV3-1	TRBJ2-1	CASSRRPGFNEQFF
TRBD2	TRBV20-1	TRBJ2-7	CSASTGTRGSYEQYF
NA	TRBV12-3/TRBV12-4	TRBJ2-3	CASSLSLADTQYF
NA	TRBV2	TRBJ1-1	CASRATGNTEAFF
NA	TRBV6-2/TRBV6-3	TRBJ2-7	CASSAGRGGSYEQYF
NA	TRBV5-1	TRBJ2-2	CASSMTDTGELFF
TRBD2	TRBV29-1	TRBJ2-3	CSVEGVAGADTQYF
NA	TRBV2	TRBJ2-7	CASSEALPEEQYF
NA	TRBV28	TRBJ2-1	CASSSGWNEQFF
NA	TRBV12-3/TRBV12-4	TRBJ1-1	CASSTLNTEAFF
TRBD2	TRBV7-8	TRBJ2-1	CASSPLGLADSF
NA	TRBV12-3/TRBV12-4	TRBJ2-1	CASTASTQGEQFF
NA	TRBV6-5	TRBJ1-4	CASSYARGTNEKLFF
NA	TRBV24-1	TRBJ2-2	CATKGSGELFF
TRBD2	TRBV6-2/TRBV6-3	TRBJ2-4	CASRLAGAVNIQYF
TRBD1	TRBV6-2/TRBV6-3	TRBJ2-5	CASSPRTGGKETQYF
NA	TRBV30	TRBJ2-5	CAFSAGRGRETQYF
TRBD2	TRBV30	TRBJ2-7	CAWSIGGSPYEQYF
NA	TRBV18	TRBJ1-5	CASSPGIGNQPQHF
NA	TRBV5-1	TRBJ2-3	CASSPDRTDTQYF
NA	TRBV5-6	TRBJ1-1	CASSFTGGRSTEAFF
TRBD1	TRBV11-2	TRBJ2-7	CASSRDRGLAYEQYF
NA	TRBV20-1	TRBJ2-7	CSVLRGDGLYEQYF
TRBD1	TRBV5-1	TRBJ2-3	CASSPVGQGADTQYF
TRBD1	TRBV28	TRBJ1-4	CASSTDRAATNGKLFF
TRBD2	TRBV19	TRBJ2-5	CASSWTSSETQYF